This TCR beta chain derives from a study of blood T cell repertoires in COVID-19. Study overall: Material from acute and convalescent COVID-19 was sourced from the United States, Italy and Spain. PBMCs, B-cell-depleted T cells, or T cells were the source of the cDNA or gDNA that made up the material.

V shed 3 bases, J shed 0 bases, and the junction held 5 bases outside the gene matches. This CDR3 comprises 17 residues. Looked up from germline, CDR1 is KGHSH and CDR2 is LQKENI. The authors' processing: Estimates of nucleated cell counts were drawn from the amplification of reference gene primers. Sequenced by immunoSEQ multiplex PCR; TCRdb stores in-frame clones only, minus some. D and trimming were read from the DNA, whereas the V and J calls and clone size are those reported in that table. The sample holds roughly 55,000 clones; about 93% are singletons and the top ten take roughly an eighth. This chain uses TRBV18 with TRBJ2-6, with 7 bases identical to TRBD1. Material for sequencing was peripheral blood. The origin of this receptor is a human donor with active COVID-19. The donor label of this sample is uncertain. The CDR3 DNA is TGTGCCAGCTCACCGACAGGGCCCTTCTCTGGGGCCAACGTCCTGACTTTC. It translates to CASSPTGPFSGANVLTF.